The 9 T cell receptor beta chains in this list originate from one sample, sequenced in a study of response to subunit inactivated influenza vaccine. TCRdb re-analysed the RT-PCR reads in MiXCR, keeping a single row per CDR3 protein. The sample lists 540,000 or so distinct CDR3 sequences, over 10% seen once, with 13% in the top ten. This material consisted of PBMCs from blood, taken roughly 45 days after vaccination. The receptors shown here come from a man in his fifties or sixties who received an inactivated influenza vaccine.

The rearrangement joins TRBV5-5 to TRBJ2-2; weak D call: TRBD1 (6 bases). Germline CDR1 and CDR2: SGHKS and YYEKEE (reference sequence). The CDR3 has 15 amino acids. Trimming took 1 base from V and 1 from J, leaving 8 bases between them. Written as DNA, the CDR3 is TGTGCCAGCAGCTTGCAGGGGCGGAACACCGGGGAGCTGTTTTTT. It translates to CASSLQGRNTGELFF.

The chain has TRBV24-1 and TRBJ2-3; D is perhaps TRBD1 or TRBD2 (5 bases each). This CDR3 has 14 residues. The germline CDR1 and CDR2 sequences are KGHDR and SFDVKD. V was clipped by 0 bases and J by 2 bases, with 5 bases between them. For the CDR3, the DNA is TGTGCCACCAGTGATTTGGGGACCACAGATACGCAGTATTTT. It specifies CATSDLGTTDTQYF.

The chain has TRBV6-2 or TRBV6-3 and TRBJ2-1, with 14 bases matching TRBD2. Losses at the gene ends were 6 bases for V and 15 bases for J; bases not matched to a gene: 10. The CDR3 loop spans 14 amino acids. Germline CDR1 reads MNHEY; CDR2 reads SVGEGT. The CDR3 protein is CASSPGLAGGARFF. CDR3 nucleotide sequence: TGTGCCAGCAGCCCCGGACTAGCGGGAGGAGCCCGGTTCTTC.

This clonotype showed up many times. The rearrangement links TRBV5-1 to TRBJ1-2; the D gene is possibly TRBD1 (5 bases). Per germline, CDR1 SGHRS and CDR2 YFSETQ. V shed 4 bases and J shed 0 bases, with 16 bases lying between them. CDR3 length: 16 amino acids. DNA of the CDR3: TGCGCCAGCAGCGGCGGGACTCCTAGCCCTAACTATGGCTACACCTTC. Translated, it gives CASSGGTPSPNYGYTF.

This clonotype was seen at least ten times. This chain connects TRBV28 to TRBJ1-2; D might be TRBD1 (5 bases). The germline V gene has CDR1 MDHEN and CDR2 SYDVKM. The CDR3 spans 14 residues. Trimming removed 2 bases from V and 1 base from J, with 8 bases in between. CDR3 DNA: TGTGCCAGCAGTTTAGGGACCTTTAACTATGGCTACACCTTC. Encoded protein: CASSLGTFNYGYTF.

The rearrangement joins TRBV4-1 to TRBJ1-4; D perhaps matches TRBD1 (5 bases). Germline assignment: CDR1 MGHRA and CDR2 YSYEKL. This CDR3 region has 16 residues. Trimming left V 1 base short and J 3 bases short, with 12 bases between. CDR3 amino acids: CASSQAGGGSNEKLFF. The DNA for the CDR3 is TGCGCCAGCAGCCAAGCCGGGGGAGGATCTAATGAAAAACTGTTTTTT.

The sample holds many counts of this clonotype. The J gene is TRBJ2-2, the V gene TRBV27, with 8 bases matching TRBD1. Germline V lookup: CDR1 MNHEY, CDR2 SMNVEV (reference sequence). With 6 bases clipped from V and 6 bases from J, the junction kept 0 bases outside the gene matches. There are 12 residues in the CDR3. The CDR3 DNA is TGTGCCAGCAGACAGGGGGCCGGGGAGCTGTTTTTT. This encodes CASRQGAGELFF.

Concerning this clonotype: One base away lies a much larger clone, so this may be a sequencing read error. J is TRBJ1-6 and V is TRBV27; tentatively, D is TRBD1 (5 bases). Per germline, CDR1 MNHEY and CDR2 SMNVEV (reference sequence). Trimming left V 6 bases short and J 13 bases short, with 16 bases between. This CDR3 has 13 amino acids. The CDR3: CASRRDLRVPLHF. DNA of the CDR3: TGTGCCAGCAGGCGGGACCTCCGTGTCCCCCTCCACTTT.

The rearrangement uses TRBV7-9 and TRBJ2-7; 7 nucleotides line up with TRBD1. Germline V gives CDR1 SEHNR, CDR2 FQNEAQ (reference sequence). V was clipped by 7 bases and J by 5 bases; unmatched bases: 2. The CDR3 sequence is 11 residues long. CDR3 residues: CASTDRDEQYF. DNA of the CDR3: TGTGCCAGCACCGACAGGGACGAGCAGTACTTC. The variable domain in full, completed from reference TRBV7-9 and TRBJ2-7, reads DTGVSQNPRHKITKRGQNVTFRCDPISEHNRLYWYRQTLGQGPEFLTYFQNEAQLEKSRLLSDRFSAERPKGSFSTLEIQRTEQGDSAMYLCASTDRDEQYFGPGTRLTVT.